This TCR beta chain was recovered during a study of blood T cell repertoires in COVID-19 (dated by TCRdb to the early 2020s). Study-level background: Samples from collaborators originated in the United States, Italy and Spain and spanned both the acute and convalescent phases of COVID-19. The material from the prospective study consisted of cDNA or gDNA derived from T cells, B-cell-depleted T cells, or PBMCs. The dataset comprised deeply sampled blood TCRbeta repertoires from subjects exposed to, actively infected with, or recovered from COVID-19. The repertoires were released in a freely available public database intended as a resource for research on the immune response to SARS-CoV-2. The samples were drawn from the first 160 participants of the ongoing ImmuneRACE study and from 1,254 subjects provided by 6 global collaborators. Sample metadata almost always included a de-identified subject ID, COVID-19 status, age in years and sex. HLA class I and class II types, where available, came from metadata supplied by the sample provider rather than from assay-based typing. Beyond this particular receptor, the publication reports: The quantity of clinical and demographic metadata differed by source and by participant and was supplied without curation.

The collaborating institutions used their own protocols to collect whole blood in K2EDTA tubes. For TCRbeta analysis, collaborator samples were shipped as frozen whole blood, as isolated PBMCs, or as DNA extracted from either sample type. V and J are truncated by 1 base and 3 bases respectively, leaving an intervening sequence of 9 bases. According to the germline V gene, CDR1 reads MNHNS and CDR2 reads SASEGT. Inclusive of the bounding cysteine and phenylalanine, the CDR3 is 14 residues long. The DNA shown is the 42-base CDR3, in frame from base 1. Concerning this clone: Its antigen target is currently unknown. There are no base qualities to consult, and no much larger clone falls within one base.

TCRbeta CDR3 regions were amplified from genomic DNA using the immunoSEQ Assay, a bias-controlled multiplex PCR. The authors' pipeline ran thus. The number of nucleated cells in each sample was estimated from the amplification of reference gene primers within the assay. To quantify the absolute abundance of each unique TCRbeta CDR3 rearrangement, sequence reads were collapsed and filtered. For each sample, productive Simpson clonality was calculated as the square root of Simpson's diversity index over productive rearrangements. What TCRdb holds here is the immuneACCESS table cut down to in-frame rearrangements. Part of the clones is not present; checked against another copy, under half of the missing clones reflect an unresolved V gene, and the others are unexplained. The DNA was the basis for D and trimming; V, J and clone size are from that table. The sample table records 130,000 to 150,000 clones; 88% of these occur just once. Clones ranked in the top ten supply around 1.7% of the sample.

The rearranged chain carries TRBV6-1 and TRBJ1-1; the D gene lacks a confident call. Sequenced input: peripheral blood. This sequence was found in a woman between 45 and 65 years old with acute or convalescent COVID-19. This receptor has the CDR3 CASSEDEHYTEAFF. The DNA reads as follows: TGTGCCAGCAGTGAAGACGAGCATTACACTGAAGCTTTCTTT.